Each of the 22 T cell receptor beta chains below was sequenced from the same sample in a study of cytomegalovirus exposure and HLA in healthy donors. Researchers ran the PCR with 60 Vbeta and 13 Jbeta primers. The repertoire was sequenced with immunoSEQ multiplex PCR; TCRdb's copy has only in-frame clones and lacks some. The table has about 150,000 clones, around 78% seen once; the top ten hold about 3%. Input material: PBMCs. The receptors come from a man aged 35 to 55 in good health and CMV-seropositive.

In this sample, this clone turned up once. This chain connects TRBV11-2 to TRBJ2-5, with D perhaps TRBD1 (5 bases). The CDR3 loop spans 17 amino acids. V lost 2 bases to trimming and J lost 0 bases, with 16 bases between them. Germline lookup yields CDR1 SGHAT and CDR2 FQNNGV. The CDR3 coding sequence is TGTGCCAGCAGCTTAAGGGGCGTGAAGGGGCACCAAGAGACCCAGTACTTC. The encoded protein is CASSLRGVKGHQETQYF.

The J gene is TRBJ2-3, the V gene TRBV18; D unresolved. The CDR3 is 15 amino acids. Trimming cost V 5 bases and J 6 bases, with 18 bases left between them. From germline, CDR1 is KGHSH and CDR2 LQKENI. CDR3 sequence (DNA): TGTGCCAGCTCATCCTCGGTTGATATGAGGGATACGCAGTATTTT. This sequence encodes CASSSSVDMRDTQYF.

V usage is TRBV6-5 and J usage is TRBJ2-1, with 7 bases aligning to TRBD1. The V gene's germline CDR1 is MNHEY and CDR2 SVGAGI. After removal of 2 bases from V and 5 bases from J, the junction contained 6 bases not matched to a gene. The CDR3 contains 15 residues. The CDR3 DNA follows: TGTGCCAGCAGTTACGGTGGCAGGGGGAACAATGAGCAGTTCTTC. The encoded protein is CASSYGGRGNNEQFF.

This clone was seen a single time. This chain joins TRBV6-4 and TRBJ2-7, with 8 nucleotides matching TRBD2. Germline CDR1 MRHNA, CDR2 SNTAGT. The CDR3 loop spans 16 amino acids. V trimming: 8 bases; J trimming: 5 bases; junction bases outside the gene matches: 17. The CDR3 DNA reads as TGTGCCAGCTATTCCTTGGGCGGGAGGTTCAAGGACGAGCAGTACTTC. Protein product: CASYSLGGRFKDEQYF.

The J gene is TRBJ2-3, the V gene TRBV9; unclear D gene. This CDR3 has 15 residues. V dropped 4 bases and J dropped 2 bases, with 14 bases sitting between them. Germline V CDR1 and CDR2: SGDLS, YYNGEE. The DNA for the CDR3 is TGTGCCAGCAGCCCTTACCACAAGTCCACAGATACGCAGTATTTT. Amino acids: CASSPYHKSTDTQYF.

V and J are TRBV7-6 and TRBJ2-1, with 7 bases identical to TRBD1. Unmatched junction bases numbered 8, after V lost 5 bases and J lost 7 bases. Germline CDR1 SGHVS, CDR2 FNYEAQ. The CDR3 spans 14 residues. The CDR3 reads CASSPRQGDNEQFF. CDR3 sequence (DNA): TGTGCCAGCAGCCCCCGACAGGGTGATAATGAGCAGTTCTTC.

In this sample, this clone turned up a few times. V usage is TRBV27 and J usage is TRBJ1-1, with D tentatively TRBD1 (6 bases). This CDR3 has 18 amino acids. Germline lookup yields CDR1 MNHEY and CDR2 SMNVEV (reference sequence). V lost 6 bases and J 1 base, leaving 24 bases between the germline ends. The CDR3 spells CASRPTTLTGTPNTEAFF. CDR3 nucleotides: TGTGCCAGCAGACCGACAACCCTTACCGGGACACCGAACACTGAAGCTTTCTTT.

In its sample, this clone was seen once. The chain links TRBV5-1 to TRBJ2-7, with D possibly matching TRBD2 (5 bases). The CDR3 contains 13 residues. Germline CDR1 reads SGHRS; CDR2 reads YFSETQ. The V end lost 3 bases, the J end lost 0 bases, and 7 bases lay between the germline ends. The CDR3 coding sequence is TGCGCCAGCAGCTCACTAGACTCCTACGAGCAGTACTTC. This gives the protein CASSSLDSYEQYF.

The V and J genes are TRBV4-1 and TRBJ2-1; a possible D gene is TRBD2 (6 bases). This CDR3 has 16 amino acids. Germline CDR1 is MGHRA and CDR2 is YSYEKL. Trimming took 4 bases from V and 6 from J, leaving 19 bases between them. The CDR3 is CASSLGGLASANEQFF. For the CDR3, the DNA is TGCGCCAGCAGCCTAGGAGGGCTAGCCTCGGCCAATGAGCAGTTCTTC.

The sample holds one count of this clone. The CDR3 sequence is CASSGIAAGGEQYF. CDR3 bases: TGTGCCAGCAGTGGGATCGCCGCTGGAGGAGAGCAGTACTTC. The chain combines TRBV2 with TRBJ2-5; TRBD2 is a possible D gene (5 bases). The germline V gene has CDR1 SNHLY and CDR2 FYNNEI. V lost 4 bases to trimming and J lost 11 bases, with 20 bases between them. The CDR3 has 14 residues.

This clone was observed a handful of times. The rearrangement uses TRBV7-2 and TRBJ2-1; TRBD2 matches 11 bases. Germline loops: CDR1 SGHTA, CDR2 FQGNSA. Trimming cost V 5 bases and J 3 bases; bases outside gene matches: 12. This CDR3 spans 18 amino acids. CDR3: CASSPSPLAGGLYNEQFF. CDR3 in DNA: TGTGCCAGCAGCCCATCCCCCTTAGCGGGAGGGCTCTACAATGAGCAGTTCTTC.

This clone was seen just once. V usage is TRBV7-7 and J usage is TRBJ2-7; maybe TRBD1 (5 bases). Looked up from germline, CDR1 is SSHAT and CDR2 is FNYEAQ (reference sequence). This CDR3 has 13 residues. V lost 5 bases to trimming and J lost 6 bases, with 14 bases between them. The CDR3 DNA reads TGTGCCAGCAGCCCCCTATCAGGGATCGAGCAGTACTTC. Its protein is CASSPLSGIEQYF.

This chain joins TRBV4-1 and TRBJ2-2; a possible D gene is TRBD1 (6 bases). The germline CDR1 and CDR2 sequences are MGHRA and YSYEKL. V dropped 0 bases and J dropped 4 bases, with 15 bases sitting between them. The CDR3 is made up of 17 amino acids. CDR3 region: CASSQDLIGGFTGELFF. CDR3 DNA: TGCGCCAGCAGCCAAGACCTTATAGGGGGATTCACCGGGGAGCTGTTTTTT.

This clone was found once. CDR3 in amino acids: CASSPLDRPTANTEAFF. CDR3 nucleotide sequence: TGTGCCAGCTCACCACTCGATAGACCCACAGCGAACACTGAAGCTTTCTTT. The chain carries TRBV18 and TRBJ1-1; no clear D. With 1 base removed from V and 1 base from J, the gap between germline ends came to 16 bases. The CDR3 covers 17 residues. Germline values: CDR1 KGHSH, CDR2 LQKENI.

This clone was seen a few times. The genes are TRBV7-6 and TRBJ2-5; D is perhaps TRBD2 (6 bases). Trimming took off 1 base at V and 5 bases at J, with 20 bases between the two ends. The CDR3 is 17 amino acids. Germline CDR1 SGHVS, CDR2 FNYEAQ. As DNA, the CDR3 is TGTGCCAGCAGCTTAGAGGGCGGGATTTCCCGGGAGGAGACCCAGTACTTC. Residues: CASSLEGGISREETQYF.

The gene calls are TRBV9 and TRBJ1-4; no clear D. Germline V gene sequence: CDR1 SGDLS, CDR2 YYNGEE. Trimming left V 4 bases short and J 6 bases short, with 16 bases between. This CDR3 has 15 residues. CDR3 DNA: TGTGCCAGCAGCCCCCGGGTTGGATTTGATGAAAAACTGTTTTTT. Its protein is CASSPRVGFDEKLFF.

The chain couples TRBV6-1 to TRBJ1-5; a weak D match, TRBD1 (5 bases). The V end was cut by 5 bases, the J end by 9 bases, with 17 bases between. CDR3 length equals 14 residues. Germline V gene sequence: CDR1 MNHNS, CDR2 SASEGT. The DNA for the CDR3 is TGTGCCAGCAGTCTAGAAGGGGAGGTGACGCCCCAGCATTTT. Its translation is CASSLEGEVTPQHF.

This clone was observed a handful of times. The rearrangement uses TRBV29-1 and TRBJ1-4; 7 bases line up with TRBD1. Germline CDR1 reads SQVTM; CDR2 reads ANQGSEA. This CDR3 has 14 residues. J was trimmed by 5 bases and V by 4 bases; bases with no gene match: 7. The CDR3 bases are TGCAGCGTTGCCTTAGGGACAGCGAATGAAAAACTGTTTTTT. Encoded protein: CSVALGTANEKLFF.

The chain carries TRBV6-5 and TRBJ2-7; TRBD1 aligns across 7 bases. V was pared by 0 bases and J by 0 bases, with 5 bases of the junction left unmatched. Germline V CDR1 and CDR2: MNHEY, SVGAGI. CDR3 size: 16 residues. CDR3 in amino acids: CASSYSGQQSSYEQYF. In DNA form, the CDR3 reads TGTGCCAGCAGTTACTCGGGACAGCAATCCTCCTACGAGCAGTACTTC.

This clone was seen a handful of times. This chain's CDR3 is CASSVAPTGANTEAFF. The DNA of the CDR3 is TGTGCCAGCAGCGTAGCTCCCACAGGGGCGAACACTGAAGCTTTCTTT. The rearrangement links TRBV9 to TRBJ1-1; 7 bases map to TRBD1. Germline trimming cut 0 bases from V and 1 base from J; bases unmatched to any gene: 6. Germline CDR1 SGDLS, CDR2 YYNGEE. The CDR3 has 16 amino acids.

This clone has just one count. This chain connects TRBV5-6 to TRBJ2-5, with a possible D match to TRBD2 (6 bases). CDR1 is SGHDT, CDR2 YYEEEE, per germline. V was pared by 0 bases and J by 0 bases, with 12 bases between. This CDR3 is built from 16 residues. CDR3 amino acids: CASSLGLTSHQETQYF. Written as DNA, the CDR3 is TGTGCCAGCAGCTTGGGCCTGACTAGTCACCAAGAGACCCAGTACTTC. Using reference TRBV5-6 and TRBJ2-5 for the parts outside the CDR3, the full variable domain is DAGVTQSPTHLIKTRGQQVTLRCSPKSGHDTVSWYQQALGQGPQFIFQYYEEEERQRGNFPDRFSGHQFPNYSSELNVNALLLGDSALYLCASSLGLTSHQETQYFGPGTRLLVL.

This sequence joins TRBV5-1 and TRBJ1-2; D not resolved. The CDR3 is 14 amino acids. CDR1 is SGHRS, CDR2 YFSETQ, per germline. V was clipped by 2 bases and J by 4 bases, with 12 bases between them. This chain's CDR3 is CASSFFSNSYGYTF. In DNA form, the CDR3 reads TGCGCCAGCAGCTTCTTTTCGAACTCCTATGGCTACACCTTC.